This T cell receptor beta chain was captured in a study of blood T cell repertoires in COVID-19. This clone appeared a few times. Trimming cost V 7 bases and J 4 bases, with 19 bases left between them. CDR1 MNHEY and CDR2 SVGAGI come from the germline V gene. The CDR3 has 15 residues. Profiled with immunoSEQ multiplex PCR; TCRdb holds only in-frame clones, not every one. This sample has some 95,000 clones, with around 90% found just once. Sequenced sample: peripheral blood. J is TRBJ1-2 and V is TRBV6-5; tentative D call: TRBD1 (6 bases). The TCR was taken from a man aged 70-80 years with acute or convalescent COVID-19. The chain's CDR3 is CASIRGQPSVYGYTF. In nucleotides, the CDR3 is TGTGCCAGCATTAGAGGACAGCCTAGTGTCTATGGCTACACCTTC.